The rows below give T cell receptor beta chains drawn from one sample of a study of shared clonotypes between healthy human individuals. Assay used: immunoSEQ multiplex PCR; TCRdb lists only in-frame clones, some missing. The data show around 1.1 million clones, approximately 80% seen once. Sequencing input: memory CD4+ T cells from PBMCs. These receptors all stem from a man aged 18 to 30 in good health. Some clones in this sample may be carry-over from other donors' samples. Both conserved end residues are part of each CDR3. D genes are given only for firm matches. Some rows mark clone size as missing; the rest say once, few, many or name a class of expanded clone.

V: TRBV5-1; length: 13; D: .; J: TRBJ1-2; size: .; DNA: TGCGCCAGCAGCTTGCAAGGGGAATATGGCTACACCTTC; CDR3: CASSLQGEYGYTF
V: TRBV30; length: 13; D: .; J: TRBJ1-2; size: .; DNA: TGTGCCTGGACCACCACAGGGATTGGTGGCTACACCTTC; CDR3: CAWTTTGIGGYTF
V: TRBV7-2; length: 14; D: TRBD1; J: TRBJ1-2; size: .; DNA: TGTGCCAGCAGCCTCGGGACAGGGAAGGGAGGCTACACCTTC; CDR3: CASSLGTGKGGYTF
V: TRBV11-2; length: 14; D: .; J: TRBJ2-4; size: .; DNA: TGTGCCAGCAGCTTAACGGCGGCCAAAAACATTCAGTACTTC; CDR3: CASSLTAAKNIQYF
V: TRBV4-3; length: 20; D: .; J: TRBJ1-4; size: .; DNA: TGCGCCAGCAGCCAAGTCCCCCCTACAGGTCAGGGGACAACTAATGAAAAACTGTTTTTT; CDR3: CASSQVPPTGQGTTNEKLFF
V: TRBV25-1; length: 13; D: .; J: TRBJ1-3; size: .; DNA: TGTGCCAGCAGTGAGGGACTGGGAAACACCATATATTTT; CDR3: CASSEGLGNTIYF
V: TRBV19; length: 14; D: .; J: TRBJ1-4; size: .; DNA: TGTGCCAGTAGGATGGGAGGTGCTAATGAAAAACTGTTTTTT; CDR3: CASRMGGANEKLFF
V: TRBV28; length: 19; D: .; J: TRBJ1-5; size: .; DNA: TGTGCCAGCAGTTTTTCAGCAGGTTCTGGTTTGGGCAGCAATCAGCCCCAGCATTTT; CDR3: CASSFSAGSGLGSNQPQHF
V: TRBV7-9; length: 14; D: TRBD2; J: TRBJ2-3; size: once; DNA: TGTGCCAGCAGCTTAAGCGGGAGTGGAGATACGCAGTATTTT; CDR3: CASSLSGSGDTQYF
V: TRBV7-7; length: 15; D: .; J: TRBJ2-3; size: .; DNA: TGTGCCAGCAGCTTAGGGGCAGAACCCACAGATACGCAGTATTTT; CDR3: CASSLGAEPTDTQYF
V: TRBV18; length: 15; D: TRBD2; J: TRBJ2-3; size: .; DNA: TGTGCCAGCTCGAGGCCTAGCGGGAAAACAGATACGCAGTATTTT; CDR3: CASSRPSGKTDTQYF
V: TRBV30; length: 15; D: .; J: TRBJ2-2; size: .; DNA: TGTGCCTGGAGTCCCGGGGGTACTGACACCGGGGAGCTGTTTTTT; CDR3: CAWSPGGTDTGELFF
V: TRBV2; length: 14; D: .; J: TRBJ1-2; size: .; DNA: TGTGCCAGCAGTTCCAGACAGACATCTTATGGCTACACCTTC; CDR3: CASSSRQTSYGYTF
V: TRBV21-1; length: 13; D: .; J: TRBJ2-7; size: .; DNA: TGTGCCAGCAGCAAAGTTGGACTAGCGGAGCAGTACTTC; CDR3: CASSKVGLAEQYF
V: TRBV20-1; length: 10; D: .; J: TRBJ2-7; size: .; DNA: TGCAGTGCTAGAGACAGGAAGCAGTACTTC; CDR3: CSARDRKQYF
V: TRBV18; length: 15; D: .; J: TRBJ2-4; size: .; DNA: TGTGCCAGCTCACCACCGGCAGACCCCAAAAACATTCAGTACTTC; CDR3: CASSPPADPKNIQYF
V: TRBV5-1; length: 16; D: TRBD1; J: TRBJ1-4; size: .; DNA: TGCGCCAGCAGCTTGGTGGGACAGTCAACTAATGAAAAACTGTTTTTT; CDR3: CASSLVGQSTNEKLFF
V: TRBV29-1; length: 12; D: .; J: TRBJ1-2; size: .; DNA: TGCAGCGTTGATAAGTTTTCCTATGGCTACACCTTC; CDR3: CSVDKFSYGYTF
V: TRBV29-1; length: 11; D: .; J: TRBJ2-7; size: .; DNA: TGCAGCGTTGTGAAGGACTACGAGCAGTACTTC; CDR3: CSVVKDYEQYF
V: TRBV2; length: 16; D: .; J: TRBJ1-5; size: .; DNA: TGTGCCAGCAGTGAATACATGCTTCAAGCGGAACAGCCCCAGCATTTT; CDR3: CASSEYMLQAEQPQHF
V: TRBV11-2; length: 17; D: TRBD2; J: TRBJ2-7; size: .; DNA: TGTGCCAGCAGCTTATTTCTAGCGGGGATTCTCTCCTACGAGCAGTACTTC; CDR3: CASSLFLAGILSYEQYF
V: TRBV4-3; length: 19; D: TRBD2; J: TRBJ2-4; size: .; DNA: TGCGCCAGCAGCCTCGCGACTAGCGGGAGTGATGTTGCCAAAAACATTCAGTACTTC; CDR3: CASSLATSGSDVAKNIQYF
V: TRBV27; length: 13; D: .; J: TRBJ2-7; size: .; DNA: TGTGCCAGCAGAAGCCTGGACGGCTACGAGCAGTACTTC; CDR3: CASRSLDGYEQYF
V: TRBV5-1; length: 14; D: TRBD2; J: TRBJ2-7; size: .; DNA: TGCGCCAGCAGCTATGGACTAGGCTCCTACGAGCAGTACTTC; CDR3: CASSYGLGSYEQYF
V: TRBV9; length: 16; D: .; J: TRBJ1-1; size: .; DNA: TGTGCCAGCAGCGTAGGAATTGGCCTCATGAACACTGAAGCTTTCTTT; CDR3: CASSVGIGLMNTEAFF
V: TRBV5-5; length: 14; D: .; J: TRBJ2-5; size: .; DNA: TGTGCCAGCAGCTTCTCGGGGTCCGGAGAGACCCAGTACTTC; CDR3: CASSFSGSGETQYF
V: TRBV5-1; length: 14; D: .; J: TRBJ2-3; size: .; DNA: TGCGCCAGCAGTCAGGCGGCTAGCACAGATACGCAGTATTTT; CDR3: CASSQAASTDTQYF
V: TRBV5-1; length: 14; D: .; J: TRBJ2-7; size: .; DNA: TGCGCCAGCAGCATGGGCAGTCAAGTCCACGAGCAGTACTTC; CDR3: CASSMGSQVHEQYF
V: TRBV11-3; length: 15; D: TRBD2; J: TRBJ2-2; size: .; DNA: TGTGCCAGCAGCCAGGGAGGGAGAAACACCGGGGAGCTGTTTTTT; CDR3: CASSQGGRNTGELFF
V: TRBV10-3; length: 13; D: .; J: TRBJ1-5; size: .; DNA: TGTGCCATCAGGGACAGTATCAATCAGCCCCAGCATTTT; CDR3: CAIRDSINQPQHF
V: TRBV29-1; length: 13; D: .; J: TRBJ2-7; size: .; DNA: TGCAGCGTTGCAGAACGGAGCTCCTACGAGCAGTACTTC; CDR3: CSVAERSSYEQYF